A selection of T cell receptor beta chains follows, all from one sample in a study of CD8 T cells in ankylosing spondylitis. TCRdb reprocessed the 5' RACE reads with MiXCR, giving one entry per CDR3 protein. This sample carries approximately 300,000 distinct CDR3 sequences, less than 25% of them seen once, and the ten largest clones take roughly 3.6%. The sequenced sample consisted of blood, either unsorted or a sorted T cell fraction (not recorded which). These receptors came from a female donor with ankylosing spondylitis or in good health (not recorded which). Each CDR3 is given with its conserved first and last residue. Each record gives: V gene, J gene, clone size, D gene, CDR3 DNA, CDR3 protein. The D gene is left open where the match is weak. Where a row states a size, it is once, few, many or the class of an expanded clone; other rows omit it.

TRBV3-1	TRBJ1-1	few	-	TGTGCCAGCAGCCAAGATCTCTGGGACAATGAAGCTTTCTTT	CASSQDLWDNEAFF
TRBV3-1	TRBJ1-4	-	-	TGTGCCAGCAGCCAAACCGGGACTGCGAATGAAAAACTGTTTTTT	CASSQTGTANEKLFF
TRBV6-5	TRBJ2-7	few	-	TGTGCCAGCAGGGGCACGTCCTACGAGCAGTACTTC	CASRGTSYEQYF
TRBV12-3/TRBV12-4	TRBJ1-4	few	-	TGTGCCAGCAGTTGGGATATTGTTGACGAACTGTTTTTT	CASSWDIVDELFF
TRBV5-8	TRBJ2-2	-	-	TGTGCCAGCAGCCCTGGAGTAGTCACCGGGGAGCTGTTTTTT	CASSPGVVTGELFF
TRBV29-1	TRBJ2-3	many	TRBD2	TGCAGCGTTGGTCGGGAGGGGGTAGATACGCAGTATTTT	CSVGREGVDTQYF
TRBV20-1	TRBJ2-7	few	-	TGCAGTGCTAGAGAAGCACGCAGAACAAACGTGGACGAGCAGTACTTC	CSAREARRTNVDEQYF
TRBV15	TRBJ2-1	few	-	TGTGCCACCAGCAGTTGGGGACTTGGCTCCTACAATGAGCAGTTCTTC	CATSSWGLGSYNEQFF
TRBV18	TRBJ1-4	-	-	TGTGCCAGCTCACCGCGGGTCGGGGAAAAACTGTTTTTT	CASSPRVGEKLFF
TRBV4-3	TRBJ2-1	-	TRBD2	TGCGCCAGCAGCCAAGATGGGGGGGAGCCCTACAATGAGCAGTTCTTC	CASSQDGGEPYNEQFF
TRBV20-1	TRBJ2-3	many	-	TGCAGTGCTAGAGATTGGAGGAAGGCAGATACGCAGTATTTT	CSARDWRKADTQYF
TRBV10-3	TRBJ2-2	-	TRBD2	TGTGCCATCAGGGGGACTAGCGGGAGCCCAACCGGGGAGCTGTTTTTT	CAIRGTSGSPTGELFF
TRBV5-1	TRBJ2-1	-	-	TGCGCCAGCAGCTCCCGACTTTGGAGCTCCTACAATGAGCAGTTCTTC	CASSSRLWSSYNEQFF
TRBV11-2	TRBJ2-1	-	-	TGTGCCAGCAGCTTCAGGGAATTTGAGCAGTTCTTC	CASSFREFEQFF
TRBV12-3/TRBV12-4	TRBJ1-2	-	-	TGTGCCAGCAGTTTAGTAGAATATGGCTACACCTTC	CASSLVEYGYTF
TRBV5-1	TRBJ1-2	few	-	TGCGCCAGCAGCTTGGGACAGGCCAAAACTAACTATGGCTACACCTTC	CASSLGQAKTNYGYTF
TRBV24-1	TRBJ2-3	-	TRBD2	TGTGCCACCAGTGGAAGGGGTCCGGGAGGCCCGGGTTCGGCAGATACGCAGTATTTT	CATSGRGPGGPGSADTQYF
TRBV6-6	TRBJ2-1	few	-	TGTGCCAGCGCAGCCTTCGATGAGCAGTTCTTC	CASAAFDEQFF
TRBV5-1	TRBJ1-1	-	-	TGCGCCAGCAGCTTGGGGACAGACGCTGAAGCTTTCTTT	CASSLGTDAEAFF
TRBV6-1	TRBJ2-2	few	TRBD2	TGTGCCAGCATGCAGGCCGGACTAGTCAACACCGGGGAGCTGTTTTTT	CASMQAGLVNTGELFF
TRBV24-1	TRBJ2-1	few	TRBD2	TGTGCCACCAGTGACCCAGCGGGAGGGACTTACAATGAGCAGTTCTTC	CATSDPAGGTYNEQFF
TRBV15	TRBJ1-5	few	-	TGTGCCACCAGCAGGGAGGGGAATCAGCCCCAGCATTTT	CATSREGNQPQHF
TRBV20-1	TRBJ2-3	few	-	TGCAGTGCTAGTTCGCAGGATAGCACAGATACGCAGTATTTT	CSASSQDSTDTQYF
TRBV11-1	TRBJ2-1	-	-	TGTGCCAGCAGCTCAGCCTACAAGGAGTATGAGCAGTTCTTC	CASSSAYKEYEQFF
TRBV5-1	TRBJ2-1	-	TRBD2	TGCGCCAGCAGCCGTGACCGGGTAGCGGGAAGTGAGCAGTTCTTC	CASSRDRVAGSEQFF
TRBV6-2/TRBV6-3	TRBJ1-2	-	-	TGTGCCAGCAAACCCACCGGGGGACGTGGCTACACCTTC	CASKPTGGRGYTF
TRBV4-2	TRBJ2-1	-	-	TGTGCCAGCAGCCATCAAGGGGAGAATGAGCAGTTCTTC	CASSHQGENEQFF
TRBV6-2/TRBV6-3	TRBJ2-1	-	-	TGTGCCAGCGGGCCCTATAACAGTGCTTCCTACAATGAGCAGTTCTTC	CASGPYNSASYNEQFF
TRBV19	TRBJ2-1	-	TRBD2	TGTGCCAGCCTGCCCAGCGGGAGCTCCAATGAGCAGTTCTTC	CASLPSGSSNEQFF
TRBV5-1	TRBJ2-2	-	TRBD2	TGCGCCAGCAGCTTGTCAGCGGGAGGCACCGGGGAGCTGTTTTTT	CASSLSAGGTGELFF
TRBV6-1	TRBJ2-4	-	TRBD2	TGTGCCAGCAGAGGACTAGCGGAAAACATTCAGTACTTC	CASRGLAENIQYF
TRBV6-4	TRBJ2-3	-	-	TGTGCCAGCAAGGACCATAGCACAGATACGCAGTATTTT	CASKDHSTDTQYF
TRBV29-1	TRBJ1-4	few	TRBD1	TGCAGCGTTGAAGAGGTGGGACAGGGGGCCGAAAAACTGTTTTTT	CSVEEVGQGAEKLFF
TRBV5-1	TRBJ2-3	few	TRBD2	TGCGCCAGCAGCTTCGGGGTTCAAGGCGGCGGGAGACCAGATACGCAGTATTTT	CASSFGVQGGGRPDTQYF
TRBV12-3/TRBV12-4	TRBJ1-6	-	-	TGTGCCAGCAGTCCCGACGGGCGGCGTAATTCACCCCTCCACTTT	CASSPDGRRNSPLHF
TRBV10-2	TRBJ2-2	-	-	TGCGCCAGCAAGCTGACGAACACCGGGGAGCTGTTTTTT	CASKLTNTGELFF
TRBV11-2	TRBJ1-4	-	-	TGTGCCAGCGGGCCCGGGGTTAATGAAAAACTGTTTTTT	CASGPGVNEKLFF
TRBV5-1	TRBJ2-1	many	TRBD1	TGCGCCAGCAGCAATGTACAGGGGGCGTTTGAGCAGTTCTTC	CASSNVQGAFEQFF
TRBV15	TRBJ2-3	-	TRBD1	TGTGCCACCAGCAGAGATCTCCTAGACAGGGTGTTGGATACGCAGTATTTT	CATSRDLLDRVLDTQYF
TRBV4-1	TRBJ1-3	-	-	TGCGCCAGCAGCCAAAAGACCCCTGGAAACACCATATATTTT	CASSQKTPGNTIYF
TRBV11-2	TRBJ2-3	few	TRBD2	TGTGCCAGCAGCTCCGGACCGGCGGCGGGAGGGCGCAGTCATACGCAGTATTTT	CASSSGPAAGGRSHTQYF
TRBV6-1	TRBJ1-3	-	-	TGTGCCAGCGGCCAATTAGGAAACACCATATATTTT	CASGQLGNTIYF
TRBV5-1	TRBJ2-2	few	-	TGTGCCAGCAGCCTAGGGGACACCGGGGAGCTGTTTTTT	CASSLGDTGELFF
TRBV5-4	TRBJ1-4	few	TRBD1	TGTGCCAGCAGCTCGGGACAGCTGACTGAAAAACTGTTTTTT	CASSSGQLTEKLFF
TRBV20-1	TRBJ2-1	-	TRBD1	TGCAGTGCTAGCGACAGGGGCCGCTACAATGAGCAGTTCTTC	CSASDRGRYNEQFF
TRBV20-1	TRBJ1-2	few	-	TGCAGTGCCCACCCCCTTACAGGGAATGGATATGGCTACACCTTC	CSAHPLTGNGYGYTF
TRBV25-1	TRBJ2-1	few	-	TGTGCCAGCAGTGAATACCTGGGGAGCTCCTACAATGAGCAGTTCTTC	CASSEYLGSSYNEQFF
TRBV30	TRBJ1-5	few	-	TGTGCCTGGAGTGGCACCGATCAGCCCCAGCATTTT	CAWSGTDQPQHF
TRBV11-3	TRBJ2-3	-	TRBD1	TGTGCCAGCAGCGATGGACAGGGTTCAGATACGCAGTATTTT	CASSDGQGSDTQYF
TRBV20-1	TRBJ1-2	-	-	TGCAGTGCTAGGGGCGTTGACGGGGCTTATGGCTACACCTTC	CSARGVDGAYGYTF
TRBV4-2	TRBJ2-6	few	-	TGTGCCAGCAGCCCAAGGGGCAGTCCTTTCTCTGGGGCCAACGTCCTGACTTTC	CASSPRGSPFSGANVLTF
TRBV7-2	TRBJ2-2	many	-	TGTGCCAGCAGCTTAGCGGACACGAACACCGGGGAGCTGTTTTTT	CASSLADTNTGELFF